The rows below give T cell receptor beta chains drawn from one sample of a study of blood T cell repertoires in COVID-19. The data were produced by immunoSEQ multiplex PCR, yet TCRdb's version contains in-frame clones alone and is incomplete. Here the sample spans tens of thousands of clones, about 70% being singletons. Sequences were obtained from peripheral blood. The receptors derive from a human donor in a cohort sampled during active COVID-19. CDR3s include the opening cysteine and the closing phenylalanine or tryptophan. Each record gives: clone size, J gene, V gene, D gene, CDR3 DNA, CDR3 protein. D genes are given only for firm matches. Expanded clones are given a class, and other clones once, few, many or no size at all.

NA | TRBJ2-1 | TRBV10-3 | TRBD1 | TGTGCCATCAGACAGGGGGCGCCGGGCCGAGATGAGCAGTTCTTC | CAIRQGAPGRDEQFF
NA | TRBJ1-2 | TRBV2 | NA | TGTGCCAGCAGTGATCGCAGGCCGGACTCACTAGGCTACACCTTC | CASSDRRPDSLGYTF
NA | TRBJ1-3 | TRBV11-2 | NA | TGTGCCAGCAGCATGGCGGGGGCGGGTGGAAACACCATATATTTT | CASSMAGAGGNTIYF
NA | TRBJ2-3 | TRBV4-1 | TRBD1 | TGCGCCAGCAGCCGGGGAGGACAGGGGCGGGGAGATACGCAGTATTTT | CASSRGGQGRGDTQYF
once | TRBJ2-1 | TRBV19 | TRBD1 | TGTGCCAGTTCGAGGGGCACAGGGGCTAATGAGCAGTTCTTC | CASSRGTGANEQFF
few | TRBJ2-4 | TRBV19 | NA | TGTGCCAGTAGTACCATCCCCGTGGGGGCAACCAAAAACATTCAGTACTTC | CASSTIPVGATKNIQYF
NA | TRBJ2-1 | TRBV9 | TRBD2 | TGTGCCAGCAGCGTAGGAGCTAGCGGGGGGAACAATGAGCAGTTCTTC | CASSVGASGGNNEQFF
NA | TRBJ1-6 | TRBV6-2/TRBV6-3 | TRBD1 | TGTGCCAGCAGTGCGGACAGGATGAATTCACCCCTCCACTTT | CASSADRMNSPLHF
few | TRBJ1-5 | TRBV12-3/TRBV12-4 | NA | TGTGCCAGCAGGGAGGGCTCCAATCAGCCCCAGCATTTT | CASREGSNQPQHF
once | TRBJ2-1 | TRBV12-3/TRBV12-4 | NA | TGTGCCAGCAGTTTAGGTTATAGTGAGCAGTTCTTC | CASSLGYSEQFF
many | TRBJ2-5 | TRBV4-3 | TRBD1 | TGCGCCAGCAGCCAAGAGGTGTGGGCAGGGGGACAAGAGACCCAGTACTTC | CASSQEVWAGGQETQYF
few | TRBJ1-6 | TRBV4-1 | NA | TGCGCCAGCAGCCGGTCGGACTATCCCTCACCCCTCCACTTT | CASSRSDYPSPLHF
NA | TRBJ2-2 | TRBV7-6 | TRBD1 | TGTGCCAGCAGCCGGGGACAGGGGGTCACCGGGGAGCTGTTTTTT | CASSRGQGVTGELFF
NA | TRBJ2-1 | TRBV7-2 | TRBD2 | TGTGCCAGCAGCTCCGTAGCGGGACGTTTAGGCAATGAGCAGTTCTTC | CASSSVAGRLGNEQFF
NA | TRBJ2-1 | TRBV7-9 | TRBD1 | TGTGCCAGCAGCTTAGGACAGGGGGCTTTGAGTAGGGTCTTC | CASSLGQGALSRVF
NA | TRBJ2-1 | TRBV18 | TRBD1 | TGTGCCAGCTCACCCATCGACAGGGTGGACAATGAGCAGTTCTTC | CASSPIDRVDNEQFF
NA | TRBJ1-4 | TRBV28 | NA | TGTGCCAGCACAGGGAACGATGAAAAACTGTTTTTT | CASTGNDEKLFF
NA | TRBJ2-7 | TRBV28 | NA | TGTGCCAGCACGACAGGTTCCTACGAGCAGTACTTC | CASTTGSYEQYF
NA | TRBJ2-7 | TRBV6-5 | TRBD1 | TGTGCCAGCAGTTGGCGGGGACAGGGGGCGGGCGAGCAGTACTTC | CASSWRGQGAGEQYF
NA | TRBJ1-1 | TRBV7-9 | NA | TGTGCCAGCAGCTTGGAGGGCCCTGAAGCTTTCTTT | CASSLEGPEAFF
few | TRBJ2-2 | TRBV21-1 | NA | TGTGCCAGCAGCTTCCGGGACTCCGCGACCGGGGAGCTGTTTTTT | CASSFRDSATGELFF
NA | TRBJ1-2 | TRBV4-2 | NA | TGTGCCAGCAGCCCCGGTCTGGGAGGGAACTATGGCTACACCTTC | CASSPGLGGNYGYTF
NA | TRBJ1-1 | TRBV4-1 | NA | TGCGCCAGCAGCCAAGGTTGGGGGGGGGTGAACACTGAAGCTTTCTTT | CASSQGWGGVNTEAFF